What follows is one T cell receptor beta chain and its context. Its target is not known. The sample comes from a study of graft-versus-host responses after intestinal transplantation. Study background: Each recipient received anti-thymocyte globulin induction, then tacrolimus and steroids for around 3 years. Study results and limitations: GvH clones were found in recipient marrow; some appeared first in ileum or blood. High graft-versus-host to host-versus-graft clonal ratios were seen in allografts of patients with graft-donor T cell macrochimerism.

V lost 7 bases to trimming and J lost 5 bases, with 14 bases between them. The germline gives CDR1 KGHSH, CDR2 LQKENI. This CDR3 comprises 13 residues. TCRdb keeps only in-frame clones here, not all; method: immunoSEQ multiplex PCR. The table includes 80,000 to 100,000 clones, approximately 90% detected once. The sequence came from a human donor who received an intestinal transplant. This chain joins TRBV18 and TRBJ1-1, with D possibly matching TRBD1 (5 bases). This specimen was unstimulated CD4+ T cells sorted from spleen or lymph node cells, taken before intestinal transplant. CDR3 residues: CASLLQGWTEAFF. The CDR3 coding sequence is TGTGCCAGCTTACTTCAGGGTTGGACTGAAGCTTTCTTT. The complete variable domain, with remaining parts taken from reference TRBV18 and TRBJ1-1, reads NAGVMQNPRHLVRRRGQEARLRCSPMKGHSHVYWYRQLPEEGLKFMVYLQKENIIDESGMPKERFSAEFPKEGPSILRIQQVVRGDSAAYFCASLLQGWTEAFFGQGTRLTVV.